This T cell receptor (beta chain) came from a study of T cell repertoires in cytomegalovirus infection (dated by TCRdb to the late 2010s). At the level of the whole study: Because public TCR beta signatures pointed to carriage of CMV infection together with the matching HLA type, the HLA type of each donor mattered for the analysis. Here is what the overall study found, with its caveats: In both this cohort and an independent cohort of 300 to 450 donors, the cumulative frequency of public TCR beta family members distinguished carriers of CMV infection plus the relevant HLA type. The ex vivo response was dominated by HLA-C-restricted CMV-specific TCR beta clonotypes, which also provided the single most frequent clonotype in two of eight donors.

TCRdb records Illumina HiSeq 1500 as the sequencer. Using fastp trimming at Q25 and MiXCR clonotype assembly, TCRdb reanalyzed the public sequencing data and kept in-frame beta chains. Entries are consolidated by CDR3 protein sequence, retaining the most common genes and DNA. The sample includes approximately 180,000 distinct CDR3 sequences, with about a sixth observed a single time. 20% to 25% of the sample comes from the top ten. In regard to this clonotype: What this receptor recognizes is not known. Base qualities are missing; no much larger clone stands one base away.

CDR1 and CDR2 are drawn from the germline V gene (reference sequence): GTSNPN, SVGIG. The CDR3, from cysteine to phenylalanine, totals 15 residues. Of the read, only the CDR3 DNA is kept; its 45 bases are in frame from base 1. V is cut by 0 bases and J by 1 base, and the space between the germline ends is 10 bases. The receptor was derived from a human donor in good health (CMV status not recorded). Some clones in this sample may be carry-over from other donors' samples. This chain is built from TRBV30 and TRBJ1-5, with TRBD1 perhaps the D gene, on 5 matching bases. Sequenced input: CD8+ T cells from PBMCs. For the CDR3, the sequence is CAWSVTPGSNQPQHF. The bases read TGTGCCTGGAGTGTAACCCCAGGGAGCAATCAGCCCCAGCATTTT.